This entry lists 28 T cell receptor beta chains sequenced from one sample in a study of blood T cells in healthy people across ages. A second PCR of 7 to 11 cycles used a sample-barcoded 5' primer and a J-beta primer mix. TCRdb fed the 5' RACE reads into MiXCR, producing one record per CDR3 protein. This table holds some 900,000 distinct CDR3 sequences, about 44% found once. The material sequenced was blood. The receptor set was obtained from a man aged 30-40 years in good health.

CDR3 in DNA: TGCGCCAGCAGCAACCCCCCCCAGGGGACAGATACGCAGTATTTT. Translating it yields CASSNPPQGTDTQYF. This chain uses TRBV5-1 with TRBJ2-3; possible D gene TRBD1, 6 bases. CDR3 length: 15 residues. V dropped 4 bases and J dropped 3 bases, with 15 bases sitting between them. Germline loops: CDR1 SGHRS, CDR2 YFSETQ.

The V call is TRBV7-2, the J call TRBJ2-1; 11 bases are shared with TRBD2. Germline values: CDR1 SGHTA, CDR2 FQGNSA. The CDR3 is 16 amino acids. Unmatched junction bases numbered 10, after V lost 5 bases and J lost 7 bases. CDR3 DNA sequence: TGTGCCAGCAGCCCTGGGATAGCGGGGGGGAGGAATGAGCAGTTCTTC. Translation: CASSPGIAGGRNEQFF.

This chain connects TRBV12-3 or TRBV12-4 to TRBJ2-6, with 7 bases lining up with TRBD1. This CDR3 comprises 16 residues. Trimming took 6 bases from V and 2 from J; bases not matched to a gene: 7. The chain's CDR3 is CASSTLTGAGANVLTF. In DNA form, the CDR3 reads TGTGCCAGCAGCACTCTAACAGGGGCTGGGGCCAACGTCCTGACTTTC.

V and J are TRBV7-6 and TRBJ2-5; 11 bases agree with TRBD2. The germline CDR1 and CDR2 sequences are SGHVS and FNYEAQ. The CDR3 is 18 amino acids. V lost 5 bases to trimming and J lost 1 base; unmatched junction nucleotides: 12. The CDR3 is CASSLTPSGGLIQETQYF. CDR3 nucleotide sequence: TGTGCCAGCAGCCTCACGCCTAGCGGGGGGCTGATCCAAGAGACCCAGTACTTC. Full variable domain (rest looked up from reference TRBV7-6 and TRBJ2-5): GAGVSQSPRYKVTKRGQDVALRCDPISGHVSLYWYRQALGQGPEFLTYFNYEAQQDKSGLPNDRFSAERPEGSISTLTIQRTEQRDSAMYRCASSLTPSGGLIQETQYFGPGTRLLVL.

The chain couples TRBV4-1 to TRBJ2-1, with a possible D match to TRBD1 (6 bases). There are 15 residues in the CDR3. Trimming pared 3 bases from V and 7 bases from J, leaving 16 bases between. From germline, CDR1 is MGHRA and CDR2 YSYEKL. The DNA of the CDR3 is TGCGCCAGCAGCCAGCCGGGACACCTTGGGAATGAGCAGTTCTTC. Protein product: CASSQPGHLGNEQFF.

The rearrangement uses TRBV2 and TRBJ2-7; D may be TRBD1 (5 bases). CDR3 length equals 14 residues. Trimming took off 11 bases at V and 0 bases at J, with 17 bases between the two ends. Germline V CDR1 and CDR2: SNHLY, FYNNEI. This CDR3 is CAGSDTSNSYEQYF. The CDR3 region has the DNA TGTGCCGGATCGGACACTTCTAACTCCTACGAGCAGTACTTC.

V is TRBV2 and J is TRBJ1-1; 7 bases map to TRBD1. Losses at the gene ends were 4 bases for V and 1 base for J; bases not matched to a gene: 6. In germline, CDR1 is SNHLY, CDR2 FYNNEI. This CDR3 region has 15 residues. CDR3 coding DNA: TGTGCCAGCAGTGTGGAGGGGGCGCGGAACACTGAAGCTTTCTTT. It encodes CASSVEGARNTEAFF.

The V gene is TRBV30, the J gene TRBJ2-7; a possible D gene is TRBD2 (5 bases). Germline CDR1 is GTSNPN and CDR2 is SVGIG (reference sequence). Trimming removed 7 bases from V and 0 bases from J, with 13 bases in between. The CDR3 is 13 amino acids. The CDR3 here is CASMDLLSYEQYF. The CDR3 DNA is TGTGCCTCAATGGACTTGCTCTCCTACGAGCAGTACTTC.

With respect to this clonotype: Relative to the germline gene, one junction end is altered; a read error may explain this. The chain carries TRBV7-7 and TRBJ2-1, with a tentative D call TRBD1 (6 bases). The CDR3 has 15 residues. Germline values: CDR1 SSHAT, CDR2 FNYEAQ (reference sequence). CDR3 protein: CASSLIQGQYNEQFF. CDR3 bases: TGTGCTAGCAGCTTAATTCAGGGGCAATACAATGAGCAGTTCTTC. Variable domain in full (rest from reference TRBV7-7 and TRBJ2-1): GAGVSQSPRYKVTKRGQDVTLRCDPISSHATLYWYQQALGQGPEFLTYFNYEAQPDKSGLPSDRFSAERPEGSISTLTIQRTEQRDSAMYRCASSLIQGQYNEQFFGPGTRLTVL.

Only a few counts were recorded for this clonotype. The chain has TRBV7-2 and TRBJ2-7, with 8 nucleotides matching TRBD2. V shed 4 bases, J shed 0 bases, and the junction held 8 bases outside the gene matches. This CDR3 is built from 16 residues. Germline V gene data show CDR1 as SGHTA and CDR2 as FQGNSA. For the CDR3, the DNA is TGTGCCAGCAGCTACAGCGGGGGCACCCTCTCCTACGAGCAGTACTTC. Its protein product is CASSYSGGTLSYEQYF. Using reference TRBV7-2 and TRBJ2-7 for the parts outside the CDR3, the full variable domain is GAGVSQSPSNKVTEKGKDVELRCDPISGHTALYWYRQSLGQGLEFLIYFQGNSAPDKSGLPSDRFSAERTGGSVSTLTIQRTQQEDSAVYLCASSYSGGTLSYEQYFGPGTRLTVT.

The chain joins TRBV20-1 to TRBJ2-1; 11 nucleotides line up with TRBD2. The CDR3 covers 17 residues. Germline-derived CDR1 and CDR2 are DFQATT and SNEGSKA (reference sequence). V was pared by 6 bases and J by 4 bases, with 14 bases of the junction left unmatched. Written as DNA, the CDR3 is TGCAGTGCGGATAGGTCAGCGACTAGCGGGACATACAATGAGCAGTTCTTC. Its translation: CSADRSATSGTYNEQFF.

Details on this clonotype: A read error may account for a junction end that differs from germline. The rearrangement uses TRBV6-6 and TRBJ2-1, with D perhaps matching TRBD1 (6 bases). The germline V gene encodes CDR1 MNHNY and CDR2 SVGAGI (reference sequence). The CDR3 has 15 amino acids. The CDR3, as DNA: TGTGCCGGCAGTTACGGGCAGGGGTATAGCAATGAGCAGTTCTTC. This gives the protein CAGSYGQGYSNEQFF.

This chain uses TRBV20-1 with TRBJ2-7, with D uncertain. The CDR3 has 11 residues. V was pared by 4 bases and J by 3 bases, with 7 bases between. CDR1 is DFQATT and CDR2 is SNEGSKA in the germline V gene (reference sequence). CDR3 in DNA: TGCAGTGCTATGTGGGGCTACGAGCAGTACTTC. It is translated as CSAMWGYEQYF.

The chain recombines TRBV20-1 with TRBJ1-2; TRBD1 aligns across 9 bases. CDR1 and CDR2 (germline): DFQATT, SNEGSKA (reference sequence). This CDR3 comprises 15 residues. Losses at the gene ends were 3 bases for V and 3 bases for J; bases not matched to a gene: 8. Here the CDR3 DNA reads TGCAGTGCTAGGCCCCCGGGACAGGGACACTATGGCTACACCTTC. Residues: CSARPPGQGHYGYTF.

V usage is TRBV7-6 and J usage is TRBJ2-7; D may be TRBD2 (5 bases). Germline V gives CDR1 SGHVS, CDR2 FNYEAQ. V lost 6 bases and J 3 bases, leaving 15 bases between the germline ends. The CDR3 sequence is 14 residues long. CDR3 sequence reads: CASSQNYGVYEQYF. CDR3 in DNA: TGTGCCAGCAGTCAAAACTACGGGGTCTACGAGCAGTACTTC.

The genes are TRBV5-8 and TRBJ1-2; D perhaps matches TRBD1 (5 bases). Trimming pared 1 base from V and 3 bases from J, leaving 10 bases between. The CDR3 contains 14 residues. Germline assignment: CDR1 SGHTS and CDR2 YDEGEE. The CDR3, as DNA: TGTGCCAGCAGCTTGAGCCCCAGGGACTATGGCTACACCTTC. This gives the protein CASSLSPRDYGYTF.

This chain joins TRBV28 and TRBJ2-5, with D perhaps being TRBD1 or TRBD2 (5 bases each). The CDR3 is 13 amino acids. Trimming took off 6 bases at V and 5 bases at J, with 13 bases between the two ends. Germline V gene data show CDR1 as MDHEN and CDR2 as SYDVKM. CDR3 amino acids: CASSAGWRETQYF. CDR3 nucleotide sequence: TGTGCCAGCAGCGCAGGGTGGAGGGAGACCCAGTACTTC.

This clonotype was observed a handful of times. V is TRBV20-1 and J is TRBJ2-4; D is perhaps TRBD2 (6 bases). V was pared by 7 bases and J by 6 bases, with 16 bases between. Germline V gene data show CDR1 as DFQATT and CDR2 as SNEGSKA (reference sequence). This CDR3 is 13 amino acids long. The CDR3 nucleotides read TGCAGTGGGCCCAGCGGGCGGGGAAACATTCAGTACTTC. Amino acid sequence: CSGPSGRGNIQYF.

V gene TRBV30 combines with J gene TRBJ1-4, with D unclear. V shed 4 bases and J shed 2 bases, with 11 bases lying between them. This CDR3 is built from 14 residues. Germline CDR1 reads GTSNPN; CDR2 reads SVGIG (reference sequence). For the CDR3, the DNA is TGTGCCTGGAATCCGTCCCAGACTAATGAAAAACTGTTTTTT. Translated, it gives CAWNPSQTNEKLFF.

V usage is TRBV7-9 and J usage is TRBJ2-5; TRBD2 matches 9 bases. The J call may be wrong; the DNA end is better matched by TRBJ2-7. This CDR3 comprises 19 residues. Germline V CDR1 and CDR2: SEHNR, FQNEAQ (reference sequence). CDR3 sequence reads: CASSLVRGGVLVSSYEQYF. The CDR3 DNA sequence: TGTGCCAGCAGCTTAGTTCGCGGGGGGGTACTGGTATCCTCCTACGAGCAGTACTTC.

The chain combines TRBV11-3 with TRBJ2-1; D gene unclear. Trimming left V 0 bases short and J 10 bases short, with 16 bases between. Germline assignment: CDR1 SGHNT and CDR2 YENEEA. The CDR3 runs to 15 residues. CDR3 amino acids: CASSLDVVGFGEQFF. The CDR3, as DNA: TGTGCCAGCAGCTTAGACGTCGTCGGGTTCGGGGAGCAGTTCTTC.

This clonotype was seen a few times. The gene calls are TRBV30 and TRBJ2-7; 7 bases are a match to TRBD1. The CDR3 has 13 amino acids. Per germline, CDR1 GTSNPN and CDR2 SVGIG (reference sequence). V gave up 6 bases and J gave up 0 bases; unmatched junction bases: 5. The CDR3 nucleotides are TGTGCCTGCCTGACAGGGTCCTCCTACGAGCAGTACTTC. Translated, it gives CACLTGSSYEQYF.

The CDR3 reads CASRDSGGASDTQYF. The DNA for the CDR3 is TGTGCCAGCAGGGATAGCGGGGGGGCGTCAGATACGCAGTATTTT. This chain uses TRBV6-1 with TRBJ2-3, with TRBD2 matching over 11 bases. The CDR3 runs to 15 residues. V lost 6 bases to trimming and J lost 4 bases; unmatched junction nucleotides: 6. Germline V gene data show CDR1 as MNHNS and CDR2 as SASEGT.

This clonotype has just a few counts. This rearrangement joins TRBV11-3 to TRBJ2-2, with D hard to call. Trimming cost V 5 bases and J 5 bases, with 9 bases left between them. The CDR3 is 13 residues long. CDR1 is SGHNT and CDR2 is YENEEA in the germline V gene. In DNA form, the CDR3 reads TGTGCCAGCAGCACCCCCAGGACCGGGGAGCTGTTTTTT. Translation: CASSTPRTGELFF.

CDR3 nucleotide sequence: TGTGCCAGCAGCACCCTACAGGGAGGCACTGAAGCTTTCTTT. This translates into CASSTLQGGTEAFF. V usage is TRBV7-2 and J usage is TRBJ1-1; possibly TRBD1 for D (6 bases). The CDR3 totals 14 residues. Per germline, CDR1 SGHTA and CDR2 FQGNSA. The V end lost 5 bases, the J end lost 4 bases, and 14 bases lay between the germline ends.

As concerns this clonotype: One end of the junction does not line up with germline, which may come from a read error. The chain links TRBV7-9 to TRBJ2-7; D not resolved. The CDR3 consists of 13 residues. Per germline, CDR1 SEHNR and CDR2 FQNEAQ (reference sequence). The CDR3 coding sequence is TGTGCCGGCAGCCTCCCAGGCTCCTACGAGCAGTACTTC. Amino acids: CAGSLPGSYEQYF.

J is TRBJ2-1 and V is TRBV11-2; a possible D gene is TRBD1 (6 bases). The V end was cut by 0 bases, the J end by 8 bases, with 14 bases between. CDR1 and CDR2 from the germline V gene are SGHAT and FQNNGV. This CDR3 region has 15 residues. The CDR3 DNA follows: TGTGCCAGCAGCTTAGACGTAGGGGCAGGGGATGAGCAGTTCTTC. This translates into CASSLDVGAGDEQFF. The full variable domain, completed using reference TRBV11-2 and TRBJ2-1, is EAGVAQSPRYKIIEKRQSVAFWCNPISGHATLYWYQQILGQGPKLLIQFQNNGVVDDSQLPKDRFSAERLKGVDSTLKIQPAKLEDSAVYLCASSLDVGAGDEQFFGPGTRLTVL.

J is TRBJ2-3 and V is TRBV11-3; the D gene is possibly TRBD2 (6 bases). Between the trimmed V and J ends, which lost 3 bases and 8 bases, there was a span of 15 bases. Germline CDR1 and CDR2: SGHNT and YENEEA. CDR3 length equals 14 residues. CDR3 bases: TGTGCCAGCAGCTTGGCCCAGTTGCGGGGTACGCAGTATTTT. This encodes CASSLAQLRGTQYF.